This entry concerns a single T cell receptor (beta chain). Its antigen is unknown. These data are taken from a study of cytomegalovirus exposure and HLA in healthy donors. Sequencing was performed with immunoSEQ multiplex PCR; in TCRdb, only in-frame clones are kept and a portion is missing. This sample has 130,000 to 150,000 clones; around 90% occur once, and the top ten carry 3.5% to 5%. Study results and caveats: The classifier was said to identify cytomegalovirus status with high specificity and sensitivity. Rare TCR sequences predominated, though certain public TCRs were found in many donors.

The sample was PBMCs. This TCR came from a man between 18 and 35 years old in good health and CMV-seropositive.

The CDR3 spells CASGASWVTEAFF. The CDR3 DNA sequence: TGTGCCAGCGGGGCCTCTTGGGTTACTGAAGCTTTCTTT. The chain joins TRBV6-5 to TRBJ1-1; perhaps TRBD1 as D (5 bases). Germline V CDR1 and CDR2: MNHEY, SVGAGI. The CDR3 consists of 13 residues. Trimming left V 8 bases short and J 5 bases short, with 15 bases between.